This T cell receptor (beta chain) was recorded in a study of blood T cell repertoires in COVID-19. On the study more broadly: From T cells, B-cell-depleted T cells, or PBMCs came the material, which was cDNA or gDNA.

From germline, CDR1 is SGHRS and CDR2 YFSETQ. V was clipped by 5 bases and J by 5 bases, with 11 bases between them. This CDR3 comprises 13 residues. Sequencing used immunoSEQ multiplex PCR; TCRdb keeps in-frame clones, though not all of them. The repertoire consists of around 94,000 clones, with about nine tenths occurring once and the leading ten covering around 5%. Input material: peripheral blood. The TCR originated in a woman aged 45-60 years with COVID-19, enrolled during active disease. The V and J genes are TRBV5-1 and TRBJ2-1; D is undetermined. The CDR3: CASRVGPNNEQFF. In DNA form, the CDR3 reads TGCGCCAGCAGAGTCGGTCCGAACAATGAGCAGTTCTTC.